This note documents a single T cell receptor (beta chain) sequence. This clonotype was observed at least ten times. There is no known antigen for this receptor. Per-base qualities were not stored, and no clone one base away is much larger. V has 4 bases trimmed and J has 3 bases trimmed; junction bases matching no gene number 16. From its cysteine to its phenylalanine, the CDR3 spans 17 amino acids. Only the CDR3 DNA stays, 51 bases, in frame from base 1. CDR1 DFQATT and CDR2 SNEGSKA were looked up in the germline V gene (reference sequence). This sample is drawn from a study of T cells in Graves' hyperthyroidism and ophthalmopathy (dated by TCRdb to the late 2010s). In terms of the full investigation: Peripheral blood samples were taken at the time of initial diagnosis, prior to any treatment. TCR Vbeta CDR3 sequencing of some 140 peripheral blood samples (under 45 ophthalmopathy, 75 to 80 hyperthyroidism and around 17 progressor patients) is reported in the paper. Prospective prediction of ophthalmopathy was tested in an independent validation cohort consisting of 18 to 20 hyperthyroidism patients and about 17 patients who later progressed to ophthalmopathy. To identify TCR V-J signatures that set the groups apart, the researchers used a discovery cohort of 100 patients, made up of approximately 43 with Graves' ophthalmopathy and about 60 with stable Graves' hyperthyroidism. The roughly 90 discovery patients were divided at random into training and test sets in a 7:3 ratio. Thyroid tissue and blood T-cell repertoires from more than 5 Graves' hyperthyroidism patients were also compared in the study. After sampling, hyperthyroidism patients received methimazole starting at 30 mg daily, and ophthalmopathy patients received high-dose intravenous methylprednisolone.

Stable Graves' hyperthyroidism was defined as the absence of progression to ophthalmopathy over 18 months of follow-up. Hyperthyroidism patients were aged 18 to 65 years and newly diagnosed, with disease duration of less than 2 months. Exclusion was applied to patients with uncontrolled infections, other autoimmune diseases, pregnancy or lactation. Diagnoses were established on the basis of clinical symptoms, serum thyroxine and TRAb, thyroid ultrasound, and orbital computed tomography. PBMCs were separated from roughly 10 ml of fresh peripheral blood using Ficoll-Paque density gradient centrifugation. Total RNA was extracted with Trizol reagent, and quality was checked on an Agilent 2100 Bioanalyzer. The TCR beta CDR3 regions were amplified from the RNA transcripts. A first-round RT-PCR of the TCR CDR3 used the HTBI primer set with the Qiagen OneStep RT-PCR kit. The libraries were constructed in a second round of multiplex PCR and then size-selected and purified. Libraries were sequenced paired-end with 100 bp reads on an Illumina HiSeq2000. In the source study's methods: Raw data were processed with SOAPnuke, discarding reads with adapters, uncalled bases, mean Phred below 15, or no exact constant-primer or identifier match. COPE v1.2.5 was used to merge high-quality paired reads, and clonotypes were defined as unique nucleotide sequences. MiTCR v1.1 was used to align clonotypes to the IMGT TRBV, TRBD and TRBJ reference segments. Analysis was restricted to V-J combinations with a frequency above 0.0001, which covered roughly 99% of repertoires. A TCS score was defined as the ratio between F50 (clonal expansion) and ExV (chaos), using BLOSUM62-based TCRdist between CDR3 peptides within each V-J. Welch's t-statistics and random forest reduced roughly 500 V-J features to 13, which were used in a naive Bayes classifier (R e1071). TCRdb ran its own pipeline on the public reads, namely fastp trimming at Q25 and MiXCR clone calling, and kept in-frame beta chains. Identical CDR3 proteins give one entry, which carries the most common genes and DNA. The V and J calls here are based on TCRdb, not the publication. The sample data list a few hundred thousand distinct CDR3 sequences, and about 17% of these were observed just once. Roughly two fifths of the sample rests with the top ten.

Broad study findings and their caveats: Most expanded thyroid clonotypes (frequency above 0.001) were also detected in blood, suggesting blood repertoires may reflect thyroid immune responses. A model built on a 13 V-J signature distinguished ophthalmopathy from stable hyperthyroidism, reaching around 88% sensitivity and about 81% specificity in cross-validation and 80%/75% in testing. No statistical method was used to set the sample size in advance, and investigators knew the group allocation. During validation, the model predicted progression to ophthalmopathy a median of around 7 months ahead of onset, with approximately 70% sensitivity and roughly 75% specificity.

The TCR comes from a middle-aged man with Graves' hyperthyroidism. The rearrangement combines TRBV20-1 with TRBJ2-7; TRBD1 aligns with 9 central bases. Sequencing used blood. The DNA sequence is TGCAGTGCTAAGGGGACAGGGCCACCGAGAGTCTACTACGAGCAGTACTTC. It codes for CSAKGTGPPRVYYEQYF.